The rows below give T cell receptor beta chains drawn from one sample of a study of shared clonotypes between healthy human individuals. Assay: immunoSEQ multiplex PCR; the TCRdb copy retains only in-frame clones and omits some. The sample has about half a million clones, around 80% seen once; the top ten hold 9.5% to 15%. Sequenced sample: PBMCs. The receptors come from a woman in her 40s in good health. Some clones in this sample may be carry-over from other donors' samples. The CDR3 runs from the conserved cysteine through the conserved F or W. The D gene is left open where the match is weak. Rows may omit the clone size; those that give it use once, few, many or a size class.

>TRBJ2-7|TRBD1|TRBV2|few
TGTGCCAGCAAAATGACAGGGGGACACGAGCAGTACTTC
CASKMTGGHEQYF
>TRBJ2-5|TRBD1|TRBV7-2|-
TGTGCCAGCAGCCCCCCCGGGACAGGGCGAGAGACCCAGTACTTC
CASSPPGTGRETQYF
>TRBJ1-2|-|TRBV10-3|-
TGTGCCATCTGGGACACCCTCATATTGACCTTC
CAIWDTLILTF
>TRBJ2-3|-|TRBV14|-
TGTGCCAGCAGCCCTCCCCGCCACAGGGTTGGTACAGATACGCAGTATTTT
CASSPPRHRVGTDTQYF
>TRBJ2-7|-|TRBV10-3|-
TGTGCCATCAGTGTGGGGGGACTTTCCTACGAGCAGTACTTC
CAISVGGLSYEQYF
>TRBJ2-3|-|TRBV18|-
TGTGCCAGCTCACCACCTGACGAGATTACGCAGTATTTT
CASSPPDEITQYF
>TRBJ2-5|-|TRBV13|-
TGTGCCAGCAGCTTAGGGGATGGAGAGACCCAGTACTTC
CASSLGDGETQYF
>TRBJ2-1|TRBD2|TRBV6-4|-
TGTGCCAGCAGTGACTCGGGAGGGTCAGAGCGGTTCTTC
CASSDSGGSERFF
>TRBJ2-5|-|TRBV28|-
TGTGCCAGCAGCCCCGTGGGCTACACTAGACAAGAGACCCAGTACTTC
CASSPVGYTRQETQYF
>TRBJ1-4|TRBD1|TRBV6-1|-
TGTGCCAGCAGCTTCGACAGGGTTGAAAAACTGTTTTTT
CASSFDRVEKLFF
>TRBJ2-1|TRBD2|TRBV7-8|-
TGTGCCAGCAGCTCCTCCGTGGGTAGCGGGTCATTTTCCTCCTACAATGAGCAGTTCTTC
CASSSSVGSGSFSSYNEQFF
>TRBJ2-7|TRBD1|TRBV4-2|-
TGTGCCAGCAGCTTAGGGACAGGGGGCCTCGAGCAGTACTTC
CASSLGTGGLEQYF
>TRBJ2-5|-|TRBV11-3|-
TGTGCCAGCAGCTTAGGATCGGGTGTAGAGACCCAGTACTTC
CASSLGSGVETQYF
>TRBJ2-3|-|TRBV5-6|-
TGTGCCAGCAGCCCATCGCCGGTGGATACGCAGTATTTT
CASSPSPVDTQYF
>TRBJ2-7|-|TRBV10-1|-
TGCGCCAGCAGTGGGGCGGAGAGCTCCTACGAGCAGTACTTC
CASSGAESSYEQYF
>TRBJ2-7|-|TRBV6-6|-
TGTGCCAGCAGGACAGCCTCCTCCTACGAGCAGTACTTC
CASRTASSYEQYF
>TRBJ2-5|-|TRBV5-4|-
TGTGCCAGCAGCTTTCATCAGGCCGGGGAGACCCAGTACTTC
CASSFHQAGETQYF
>TRBJ1-1|-|TRBV28|-
TGTGCCAGCAGTCTGGGGACTGAATACATGAACACTGAAGCTTTCTTT
CASSLGTEYMNTEAFF
>TRBJ2-1|-|TRBV7-7|-
TGTGCCAGCAGCTTCGACCAAAGCAATGAGCAGTTCTTC
CASSFDQSNEQFF
>TRBJ2-5|-|TRBV5-4|-
TGTGCCAGCAGCTTGGTGTCCGGCAGTTCGACCCAGTACTTC
CASSLVSGSSTQYF
>TRBJ2-1|-|TRBV15|-
TGTGCCACCAGGGAGCGCTCCTACAATGAGCAGTTCTTC
CATRERSYNEQFF
>TRBJ2-7|TRBD2|TRBV15|-
TGTGCCACCAGCAGAGATCTAGGTAGCGGGAGCCACGAGCAGTACTTC
CATSRDLGSGSHEQYF
>TRBJ2-2|-|TRBV5-1|-
TGCGCCAGCAGCTTGGCCGCGAACACCGGGGAGCTGTTTTTT
CASSLAANTGELFF
>TRBJ2-2|-|TRBV19|-
TGTGCCAGTAGTCCAGGGCGTTTGGTCGAGACCGGGGAGCTGTTTTTT
CASSPGRLVETGELFF